This passage covers 18 T cell receptor beta chains from one sample sequenced in a study of cytomegalovirus exposure and HLA in healthy donors. 13 Jbeta primers and 60 Vbeta primers were used for the PCR. Some clones are missing from TCRdb's copy, which holds only in-frame ones; the method was immunoSEQ multiplex PCR. The sample contains about 180,000 clones, around 83% of which appear only once. Sequenced material: PBMCs. The source is a girl aged 2 to 9 in good health and CMV-seropositive.

The chain combines TRBV11-3 with TRBJ1-6, with 7 positions matching TRBD1. The CDR3 length is 18 residues. Germline values: CDR1 SGHNT, CDR2 YENEEA. The ends lost 6 bases at V and 0 bases at J; junction bases unmatched: 11. CDR3 amino acids: CASRPGTVHRSYNSPLHF. In DNA form, the CDR3 reads TGTGCCAGCAGACCCGGGACAGTCCACCGCTCCTATAATTCACCCCTCCACTTT.

This clone was seen a handful of times. This chain connects TRBV7-9 to TRBJ2-2, with a weak D call TRBD1 (5 bases). With 1 base removed from V and 1 base from J, the gap between germline ends came to 10 bases. This CDR3 is built from 16 residues. CDR1 is SEHNR and CDR2 is FQNEAQ in the germline V gene (reference sequence). CDR3 residues: CASSLGHRRNTGELFF. As DNA, the CDR3 is TGTGCCAGCAGCTTAGGGCACAGGAGGAACACCGGGGAGCTGTTTTTT.

This clone was recorded a few times. The chain employs TRBV6-6 and TRBJ2-1; 9 bases match TRBD2. The junction had 9 bases not matched to a gene; V was cut back by 6 bases and J by 3 bases. CDR3 length: 16 residues. CDR1 MNHNY and CDR2 SVGAGI come from the germline V gene (reference sequence). CDR3 sequence reads: CASSPQAGGRYNEQFF. The CDR3 DNA reads as TGTGCCAGCAGCCCCCAAGCGGGGGGTCGCTACAATGAGCAGTTCTTC.

This sequence joins TRBV9 and TRBJ2-7; D is perhaps TRBD2 (6 bases). V was shortened by 2 bases and J by 3 bases, with 12 bases between the two germline ends. Germline CDR1 is SGDLS and CDR2 is YYNGEE. The CDR3 extends over 14 amino acids. CDR3 amino acids: CASSVSSDRYEQYF. DNA for the CDR3: TGTGCCAGCAGCGTGTCTAGCGATCGCTACGAGCAGTACTTC.

The chain employs TRBV19 and TRBJ2-2, with 8 bases fitting TRBD2. V dropped 4 bases and J dropped 3; count of bases not matched to a gene: 1. Germline lookup yields CDR1 LNHDA and CDR2 SQIVND (reference sequence). The CDR3 totals 14 residues. CDR3 DNA sequence: TGTGCCAGTAGTAGAGCGGGAGACACCGGGGAGCTGTTTTTT. Its translation is CASSRAGDTGELFF.

The V and J genes are TRBV5-4 and TRBJ2-7; D is perhaps TRBD2 (6 bases). CDR1 and CDR2 from the germline V gene are SGHNT and YYREEE (reference sequence). V lost 3 bases to trimming and J lost 3 bases, with 16 bases between them. CDR3 size: 15 residues. CDR3 DNA sequence: TGTGCCAGCAGCTCCCGCACCGGGGGAAACTACGAGCAGTACTTC. Amino acids: CASSSRTGGNYEQYF.

This chain uses TRBV5-1 with TRBJ2-1; 9 bases match TRBD2. The CDR3 consists of 16 residues. Germline V lookup: CDR1 SGHRS, CDR2 YFSETQ. Trimming cost V 1 base and J 2 bases; bases outside gene matches: 4. The CDR3 region is CASSLQSGRTYNEQFF. CDR3 nucleotides: TGCGCCAGCAGCTTGCAAAGCGGGAGGACCTACAATGAGCAGTTCTTC. The whole variable domain, filled in from reference TRBV5-1 and TRBJ2-1, reads KAGVTQTPRYLIKTRGQQVTLSCSPISGHRSVSWYQQTPGQGLQFLFEYFSETQRNKGNFPGRFSGRQFSNSRSEMNVSTLELGDSALYLCASSLQSGRTYNEQFFGPGTRLTVL.

The V and J genes are TRBV10-3 and TRBJ1-1, with 10 bases fitting TRBD1. The V gene's germline CDR1 is ENHRY and CDR2 SYGVKD. The trim removed 4 bases at V and 7 bases at J, leaving 9 bases unmatched. CDR3 length: 15 residues. CDR3 in amino acids: CAISGGRQGAGEAFF. The CDR3 DNA is TGTGCCATCAGTGGAGGGAGACAGGGGGCTGGTGAAGCTTTCTTT.

Of note for this clone: At one end the junction does not follow the germline gene, possibly because of a read error. Different DNA sequences within this sample yield the same CDR3. The chain has TRBV25-1 and TRBJ2-6, with a possible D match to TRBD2 (7 bases). The CDR3 length is 14 residues. The germline V gene encodes CDR1 MGHDK and CDR2 SYGVNS. CDR3 amino acids: CASSEARGANVLTF. CDR3 nucleotide sequence: TGTGCCAGCAGTGAAGCTCGGGGGGCCAACGTCCTGACTTTT.

J is TRBJ2-1 and V is TRBV7-9; perhaps TRBD1 as D (6 bases). V gave up 6 bases and J gave up 12 bases, with 24 bases separating them. Germline CDR1 is SEHNR and CDR2 is FQNEAQ (reference sequence). The CDR3 totals 15 residues. CDR3 region: CASRNGAAVARGQFF. In nucleotides, the CDR3 is TGTGCCAGCAGGAACGGAGCCGCCGTAGCCAGGGGGCAGTTCTTC.

The chain uses TRBV28 and TRBJ1-3; D call uncertain. The CDR3 totals 14 residues. Germline V gene data show CDR1 as MDHEN and CDR2 as SYDVKM. Between the trimmed V and J ends, which lost 2 bases and 2 bases, there was a span of 7 bases. The CDR3 here is CASSLVRTGNTIYF. The DNA for the CDR3 is TGTGCCAGCAGTTTAGTCAGGACTGGAAACACCATATATTTT.

The chain employs TRBV30 and TRBJ1-6; 9 bases are shared with TRBD1. This CDR3 has 14 amino acids. V dropped 3 bases and J dropped 9; count of bases not matched to a gene: 6. Germline assignment: CDR1 GTSNPN and CDR2 SVGIG (reference sequence). As DNA, the CDR3 is TGTGCCTGGAGCGGGGGGACAGGGTTTTCACCCCTCCACTTT. Translated: CAWSGGTGFSPLHF.

The table lists this clone with a count of one. The CDR3 nucleotides are TGTGCCATCTCTGGGGGAGGAGAGACCCAGTACTTC. Translating it yields CAISGGGETQYF. This chain uses TRBV10-3 with TRBJ2-5, with TRBD2 as a possible D gene (6 bases). CDR3 length: 12 amino acids. Germline V gene lookup returns CDR1 ENHRY and CDR2 SYGVKD. V dropped 8 bases and J dropped 4 bases, with 11 bases sitting between them.

The chain uses TRBV6-6 and TRBJ1-2, with D possibly TRBD1 on 5 matching bases. Trimming shortened V by 0 bases and J by 8 bases, and 16 bases separated the two germline ends. This CDR3 has 15 amino acids. Per the germline V gene, CDR1 is MNHNY and CDR2 is SVGAGI (reference sequence). The CDR3, as DNA: TGTGCCAGCAGTTACTCGGGCGGCAGGGCGGACGGCTACACCTTC. Encoded protein: CASSYSGGRADGYTF.

V is TRBV12-5 and J is TRBJ1-1, with 7 positions matching TRBD1. CDR3 length: 15 amino acids. J lost 2 bases, V lost 2 bases, and 5 bases had no gene match. Germline V gene data show CDR1 as LGHNT and CDR2 as FRNRAP. The CDR3 region has the DNA TGTGCTAGTGGTTTGTACAGGGGTCAAAACACTGAAGCTTTCTTT. Residues: CASGLYRGQNTEAFF.

V usage is TRBV27 and J usage is TRBJ2-3, with D possibly TRBD1 on 5 matching bases. V shed 4 bases and J shed 5 bases, with 13 bases lying between them. Looked up from germline, CDR1 is MNHEY and CDR2 is SMNVEV (reference sequence). This CDR3 has 14 residues. The CDR3 sequence is CASSYIRAGDTQYF. The CDR3, as DNA: TGTGCCAGCAGTTATATCAGGGCCGGAGATACGCAGTATTTT.

The chain employs TRBV7-9 and TRBJ2-1, with 10 bases identical to TRBD2. CDR3 length: 19 residues. The ends lost 3 bases at V and 7 bases at J; junction bases unmatched: 18. Germline CDR1 reads SEHNR; CDR2 reads FQNEAQ (reference sequence). The CDR3 DNA follows: TGTGCCAGCAGCTTTTTAGCGGGAGGCCGATCAGGTCTAAGGAATGAGCAGTTCTTC. Its translation is CASSFLAGGRSGLRNEQFF.

The chain couples TRBV5-1 to TRBJ2-1; 8 bases align to TRBD1. CDR3 length equals 15 residues. V was pared by 6 bases and J by 2 bases, with 7 bases of the junction left unmatched. Looked up from germline, CDR1 is SGHRS and CDR2 is YFSETQ. The CDR3 DNA sequence: TGCGCCAGCACTTCGGACAGGGTCCCCTACAATGAGCAGTTCTTC. Translated, it gives CASTSDRVPYNEQFF.